The rows below give T cell receptor beta chains drawn from one sample of a study of blood T cell repertoires in COVID-19. Produced via immunoSEQ multiplex PCR; TCRdb's table is partial and in-frame only. The table has roughly 410,000 clones, 75% to 90% seen once. The sequenced material came from peripheral blood. These receptors all stem from a woman in her thirties or forties with COVID-19, enrolled during active disease. Each CDR3 is given without its conserved first and last residue. Fields, in order: V gene, J gene, CDR3 protein.

TRBV4-3	TRBJ2-7	ASSQDAARGAGAEQY
TRBV28	TRBJ1-6	ASTLPRGYNSPLH
TRBV18	TRBJ2-5	ASSPVAGGTQETQY
TRBV2	TRBJ2-3	ASSNRGGTDTQY
TRBV19	TRBJ2-1	ASSPQYGRAADEQF
TRBV9	TRBJ1-2	ASSVGQGNGYT
TRBV27	TRBJ1-2	ASSFLQGLDGYT
TRBV29-1	TRBJ2-5	SARGGQEQYQETQY
TRBV16	TRBJ1-6	ASSPRGTGDSPLH
TRBV29-1	TRBJ2-5	SVDLGAETQY
TRBV30	TRBJ2-3	AWSVGASTDTQY
TRBV4-1	TRBJ1-5	ASSQDSQKPQH
TRBV9	TRBJ1-3	ASSVGRESGNTIY
TRBV28	TRBJ1-1	ASSLTQIDRRNTEAF
TRBV2	TRBJ2-1	ASSDLRYNEQF
TRBV6-1	TRBJ1-5	ASSDVQPQH
TRBV18	TRBJ2-7	ASSLGTDYEQY
TRBV19	TRBJ1-3	ASSWTGGPGNTIY
TRBV6-1	TRBJ2-7	ASSEGLGNYEQY
TRBV7-2	TRBJ1-1	ATANFEAF
TRBV19	TRBJ1-4	ASSMPRGTNEKLF
TRBV7-2	TRBJ1-5	ASSLAGGGNQPQH